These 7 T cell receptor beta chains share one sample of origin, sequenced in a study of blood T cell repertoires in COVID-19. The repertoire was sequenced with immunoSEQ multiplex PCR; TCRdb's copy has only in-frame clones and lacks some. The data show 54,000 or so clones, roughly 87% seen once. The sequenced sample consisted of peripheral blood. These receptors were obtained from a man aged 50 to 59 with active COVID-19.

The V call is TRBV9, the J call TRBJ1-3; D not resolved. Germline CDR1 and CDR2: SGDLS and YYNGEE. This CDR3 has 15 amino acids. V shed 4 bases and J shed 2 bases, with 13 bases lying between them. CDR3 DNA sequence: TGTGCCAGCAGCTCCGGAGGTGTACCTGGAAACACCATATATTTT. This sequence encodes CASSSGGVPGNTIYF.

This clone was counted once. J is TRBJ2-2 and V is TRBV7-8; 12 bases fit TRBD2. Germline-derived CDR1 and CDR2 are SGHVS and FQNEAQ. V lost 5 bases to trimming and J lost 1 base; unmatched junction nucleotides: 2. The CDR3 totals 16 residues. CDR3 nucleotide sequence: TGTGCCAGCAGCCCTAGCGGGGGGGTGAACACCGGGGAGCTGTTTTTT. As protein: CASSPSGGVNTGELFF.

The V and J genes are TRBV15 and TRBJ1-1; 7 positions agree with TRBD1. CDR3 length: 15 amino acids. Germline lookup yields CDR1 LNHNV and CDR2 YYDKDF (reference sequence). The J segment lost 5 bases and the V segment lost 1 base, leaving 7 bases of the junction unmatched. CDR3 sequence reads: CATSRGRQGRTEAFF. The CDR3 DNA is TGTGCCACCAGCAGAGGCCGACAGGGTCGGACTGAAGCTTTCTTT.

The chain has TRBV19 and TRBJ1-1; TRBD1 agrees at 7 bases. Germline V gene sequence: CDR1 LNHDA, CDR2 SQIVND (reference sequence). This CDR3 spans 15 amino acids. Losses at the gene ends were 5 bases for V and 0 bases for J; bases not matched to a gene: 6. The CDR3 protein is CASSPYRGLNTEAFF. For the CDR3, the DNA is TGTGCCAGTAGTCCGTACAGGGGCCTGAACACTGAAGCTTTCTTT.

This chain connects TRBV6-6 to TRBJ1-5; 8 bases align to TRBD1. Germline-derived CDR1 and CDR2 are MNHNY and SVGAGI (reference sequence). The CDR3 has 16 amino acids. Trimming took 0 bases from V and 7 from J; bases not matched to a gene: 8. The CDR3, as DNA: TGTGCCAGCAGTTACTCGACAGGGGCATTTAGCCAGCCCCAGCATTTT. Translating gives CASSYSTGAFSQPQHF.

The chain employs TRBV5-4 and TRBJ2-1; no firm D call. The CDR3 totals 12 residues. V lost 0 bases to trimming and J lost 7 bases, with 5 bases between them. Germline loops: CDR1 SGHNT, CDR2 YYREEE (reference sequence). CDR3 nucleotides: TGTGCCAGCAGCTTGGACCGGAATGAGCAGTTCTTC. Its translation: CASSLDRNEQFF.

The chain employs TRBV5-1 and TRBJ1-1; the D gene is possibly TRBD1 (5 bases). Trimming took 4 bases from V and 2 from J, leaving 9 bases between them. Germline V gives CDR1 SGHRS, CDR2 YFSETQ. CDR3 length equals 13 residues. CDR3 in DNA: TGCGCCAGCAGCCTGGACACCAACACTGAAGCTTTCTTT. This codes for CASSLDTNTEAFF.